The rows below give T cell receptor beta chains drawn from one sample of a study of cytotoxic CD8 clonotypes in ibrutinib-treated CLL. The protocol was immunoSEQ multiplex PCR, while the TCRdb copy is restricted to in-frame clones and leaves out a portion. Altogether more than 150,000 clones are present, over 60% being singletons, with the ten largest covering about an eighth. Sequencing used PBMCs, obtained after 24 months of ibrutinib treatment. The receptors derive from a human donor with chronic lymphocytic leukemia. Both conserved end residues are part of each CDR3. A D gene is named only where the DNA matches it firmly. A clone size is listed for some rows: how often the clone was seen (once, few, many), or a class if it is expanded.

J,D,size,V,DNA,CDR3
TRBJ2-2,TRBD1,.,TRBV5-1,TGCGCCAGCAATAGAGGGACAGGGAGCCTTGGTCTGCCCGGGGAGCTGTTTTTT,CASNRGTGSLGLPGELFF
TRBJ1-5,.,.,TRBV18,TGTGCCAGCTCACTCGGACAGATCGGTAGCAATCAGCCCCAGCATTTT,CASSLGQIGSNQPQHF
TRBJ1-1,.,.,TRBV10-3,TGTGCCATCAGTGATAGGAGACCAAACACTGAAGCTTTCTTT,CAISDRRPNTEAFF
TRBJ1-4,.,.,TRBV5-6,TGTGCCAGCAGCTTGGATGCAACTAATGAAAAACTGTTTTTT,CASSLDATNEKLFF
TRBJ2-3,.,once,TRBV7-7,TGTGCTAGCAGCACAAGCCCTGGCGCAGATACGCAGTATTTT,CASSTSPGADTQYF
TRBJ2-7,TRBD2,.,TRBV5-1,TGCGCCAGCGGCCCGGGACTAGCGGCCGTCTCCTACGAGCAGTACTTC,CASGPGLAAVSYEQYF
TRBJ2-3,.,few,TRBV6-6,TGTGCCAGCAGTTACTCCCAGTACACAGATACGCAGTATTTT,CASSYSQYTDTQYF
TRBJ2-7,.,.,TRBV18,TGTGCCAGCACGACCTCCGTGGCAGGCGGCGAGCAGTACTTC,CASTTSVAGGEQYF
TRBJ1-2,TRBD1,.,TRBV19,TGTGCCAGTAGTCCCTGGACAGGGGGACACTATGGCTACACCTTC,CASSPWTGGHYGYTF
TRBJ1-2,.,once,TRBV7-8,TGTGCCAGCAGCTTATCCTATGGACAGCATTCCTATGGCTACACCTTC,CASSLSYGQHSYGYTF
TRBJ1-2,.,once,TRBV6-1,TGTGCCAGCAGTGAAGCAACGGACGGGCTTTATGGCTACACCTTC,CASSEATDGLYGYTF
TRBJ1-1,.,.,TRBV15,TGTGCCACCAGCAGAAAACAACGGGGAAGCACTGAAGCTTTCTTT,CATSRKQRGSTEAFF
TRBJ2-7,TRBD1,.,TRBV5-1,TGCGCCAGCGGGATTGGGACAGGGTTCTACGAGCAGTACTTC,CASGIGTGFYEQYF
TRBJ1-1,.,.,TRBV29-1,TGCAGCGTTGCACAGGGAGACACTGAAGCTTTCTTT,CSVAQGDTEAFF
TRBJ2-7,.,.,TRBV6-5,TGTGCCAGCAGTCTACGTGTAGGCACCTACGAGCAGTACTTC,CASSLRVGTYEQYF
TRBJ1-2,TRBD1,.,TRBV5-4,TGTGCCAGCAGCTTGTCAGGGGGAAACTATGGCTACACCTTC,CASSLSGGNYGYTF
TRBJ2-7,TRBD2,.,TRBV10-3,TGTGCCATCAGTGGGGTAAAGACTAGCGGGAGGCCTTCCTACGAGCAGTACTTC,CAISGVKTSGRPSYEQYF
TRBJ1-4,.,once,TRBV30,TGTGCCTACAGGCCCGGGACATTGGATGAAAAACTGTTTTTT,CAYRPGTLDEKLFF
TRBJ2-1,TRBD2,.,TRBV19,TGTGCCAGTAGTACTAGCGGGATCTACAATGAGCAGTTCTTC,CASSTSGIYNEQFF
TRBJ1-3,.,.,TRBV27,TGTGCCAGCAGTTTCAGGGTCAACTCTGGAAACACCATATATTTT,CASSFRVNSGNTIYF
TRBJ1-2,TRBD1,once,TRBV11-2,TGTGCCAGCAGCACATTGACAGGGGTCGTTGGCTATGGCTACACCTTC,CASSTLTGVVGYGYTF
TRBJ1-1,TRBD1,.,TRBV28,TGTGCCAGCAGCCTAGGGACAGTTATGAACACTGAAGCTTTCTTT,CASSLGTVMNTEAFF
TRBJ1-5,TRBD1,.,TRBV19,TGTGCCAGTACGACAGGGCAATTCGGTCAGCCCCAGCATTTT,CASTTGQFGQPQHF
TRBJ1-1,TRBD1,.,TRBV7-9,TGTGCCAGCAGCTTTGGCAGGGGGCTCGGCACTGAAGCTTTCTTT,CASSFGRGLGTEAFF
TRBJ2-5,.,.,TRBV7-6,TGTGCCAGCAGCTTAGGACGGGGCGGTCCCGGGGAGACCCAGTACTTC,CASSLGRGGPGETQYF
TRBJ2-7,.,few,TRBV20-1,TGCAGTGCTCGGACAGCCTACGAGCAGTACTTC,CSARTAYEQYF
TRBJ1-2,.,.,TRBV4-1,TGCGCCAGCAGCCAGGGCCCTTTTGCCGCGGACTATGGCTACACCTTC,CASSQGPFAADYGYTF
TRBJ1-1,TRBD1,.,TRBV6-5,TGTGCCAGCAGTCAAGGACAGGGGGCTACTGAAGCTTTCTTT,CASSQGQGATEAFF
TRBJ2-1,TRBD2,once,TRBV27,TGTGCCAGCAGTTTATCTACTAGCGGGAGTGCCTATGAGCAGTTCTTC,CASSLSTSGSAYEQFF
TRBJ2-1,.,.,TRBV28,TGTGCCAGCGTAACCTGGGGAGACAGCAATGAGCAGTTCTTC,CASVTWGDSNEQFF
TRBJ2-1,TRBD1,.,TRBV6-5,TGTGCCAGCAGTTACTCCGGGACAGGGTTCCACAATGAGCAGTTCTTC,CASSYSGTGFHNEQFF
TRBJ2-1,TRBD2,once,TRBV7-3,TGTGCCAGCAGCCGGACTAGTTCCAATGAGCAGTTCTTC,CASSRTSSNEQFF
TRBJ1-3,TRBD1,.,TRBV2,TGTGCCAGCAGTATCAGGGGGCGTAGGGGAAACACCATATATTTT,CASSIRGRRGNTIYF